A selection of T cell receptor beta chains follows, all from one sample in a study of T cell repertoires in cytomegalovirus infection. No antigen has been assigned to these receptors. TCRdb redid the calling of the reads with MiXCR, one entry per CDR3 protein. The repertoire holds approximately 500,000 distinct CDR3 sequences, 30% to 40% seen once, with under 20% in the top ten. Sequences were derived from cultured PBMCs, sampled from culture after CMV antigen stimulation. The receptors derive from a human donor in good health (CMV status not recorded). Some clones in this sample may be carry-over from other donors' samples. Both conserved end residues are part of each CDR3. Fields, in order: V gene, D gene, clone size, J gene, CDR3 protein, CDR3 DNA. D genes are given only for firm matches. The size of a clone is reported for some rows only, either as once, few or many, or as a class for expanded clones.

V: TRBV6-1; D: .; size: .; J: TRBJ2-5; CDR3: CASSGQPYQETQYF; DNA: TGTGCCAGCTCGGGACAACCGTACCAAGAGACCCAGTACTTC
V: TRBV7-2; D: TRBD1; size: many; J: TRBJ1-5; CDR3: CASSIGQVNQPQHF; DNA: TGTGCCAGCAGCATCGGACAGGTCAATCAGCCCCAGCATTTT
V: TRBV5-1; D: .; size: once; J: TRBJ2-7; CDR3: CASSLEGQGVREQYF; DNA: TGCGCCAGCAGCTTGGAGGGTCAGGGCGTACGCGAGCAGTACTTC
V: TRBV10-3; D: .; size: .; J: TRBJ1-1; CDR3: CAISGGREAFF; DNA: TGTGCCATCAGTGGAGGGAGGGAAGCTTTCTTT
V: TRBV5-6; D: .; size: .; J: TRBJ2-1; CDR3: CASTGTGIYNEQFF; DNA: TGTGCCAGCACCGGGACTGGAATCTACAATGAGCAGTTCTTC
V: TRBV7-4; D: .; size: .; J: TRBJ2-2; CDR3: CAKRFYLNTGELFF; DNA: TGTGCCAAACGGTTCTATCTAAACACCGGGGAGCTGTTTTTT
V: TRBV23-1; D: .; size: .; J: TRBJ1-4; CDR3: CASSHPDGNEKLFF; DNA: TGCGCCAGCAGTCACCCGGACGGGAATGAAAAACTGTTTTTT
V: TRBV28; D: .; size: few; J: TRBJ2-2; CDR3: CASMTINTGELFF; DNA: TGTGCCAGCATGACGATCAACACCGGGGAGCTGTTTTTT
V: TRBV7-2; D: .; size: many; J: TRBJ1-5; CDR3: CASSLAGHPTNF; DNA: TGTGCCAGCAGCTTAGCGGGACACCCGACGAATTTT
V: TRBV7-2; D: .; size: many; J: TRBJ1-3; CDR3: CASSLVSGRDAGNTIYF; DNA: TGTGCCAGCAGCTTAGTCTCGGGCAGGGACGCTGGAAACACCATATATTTT
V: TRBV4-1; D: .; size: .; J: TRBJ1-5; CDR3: CASSQEDLSNQPQHF; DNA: TGCGCCAGCAGCCAAGAAGATCTGAGCAATCAGCCCCAGCATTTT
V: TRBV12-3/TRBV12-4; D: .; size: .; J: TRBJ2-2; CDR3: CASANRAPMNTGELFF; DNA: TGTGCCAGCGCAAACCGGGCCCCAATGAACACCGGGGAGCTGTTTTTT
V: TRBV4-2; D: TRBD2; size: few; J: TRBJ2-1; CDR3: CASSLSGTSGSSHEQFF; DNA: TGTGCCAGCAGCCTCTCGGGGACTAGCGGGAGTAGCCATGAGCAGTTCTTC
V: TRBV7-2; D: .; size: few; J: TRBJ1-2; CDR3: CASSGGRGIYGYTF; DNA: TGTGCCAGCAGCGGGGGTCGGGGGATCTATGGCTACACCTTC
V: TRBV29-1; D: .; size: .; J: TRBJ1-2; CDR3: CSVEVRTVANYGYTF; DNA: TGCAGCGTTGAAGTACGGACGGTAGCTAACTATGGCTACACCTTC
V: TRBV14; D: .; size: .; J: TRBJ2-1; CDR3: CTSSQGRGVAYNEQFF; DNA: TGTACCAGCAGCCAAGGTCGGGGCGTTGCTTACAATGAGCAGTTCTTC
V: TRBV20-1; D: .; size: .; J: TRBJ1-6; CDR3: CSARVRAFREGDSPLHF; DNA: TGCAGTGCTAGAGTTAGGGCGTTCAGGGAAGGAGATTCACCCCTCCACTTT
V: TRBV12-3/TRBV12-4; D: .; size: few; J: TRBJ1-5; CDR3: CASSPQNGDQPQHF; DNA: TGTGCCAGCAGCCCTCAAAACGGGGATCAGCCCCAGCATTTT
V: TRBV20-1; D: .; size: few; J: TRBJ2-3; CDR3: CSAAETPHPEWGTDTQYF; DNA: TGCAGTGCTGCCGAGACGCCTCACCCGGAGTGGGGCACGGATACGCAGTATTTT
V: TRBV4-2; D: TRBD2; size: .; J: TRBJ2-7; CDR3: CASSEDWLADYEQYF; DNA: TGTGCCAGCAGCGAAGACTGGCTAGCGGACTACGAGCAGTACTTC
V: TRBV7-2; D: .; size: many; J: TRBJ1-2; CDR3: CASSLRRVPRMGYTF; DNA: TGTGCCAGCAGCTTACGGCGGGTCCCACGAATGGGCTACACCTTC
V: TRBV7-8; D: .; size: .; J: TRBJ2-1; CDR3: CASSSGTPVDLFF; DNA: TGTGCCAGCAGCTCAGGGACTCCCGTAGATCTTTTCTTC
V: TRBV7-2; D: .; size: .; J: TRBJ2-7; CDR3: CASSAIGYEQYF; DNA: TGTGCCAGCAGCGCAATTGGCTACGAGCAGTACTTC
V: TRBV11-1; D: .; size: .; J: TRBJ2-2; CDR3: CACSLFPVGGSEELFF; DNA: TGTGCCTGCAGCCTATTCCCCGTGGGGGGCTCCGAGGAGCTGTTTTTT
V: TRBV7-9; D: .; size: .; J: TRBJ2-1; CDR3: CASSLPGVGNEQFF; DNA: TGTGCCAGCAGCTTACCGGGAGTGGGTAATGAGCAGTTCTTC
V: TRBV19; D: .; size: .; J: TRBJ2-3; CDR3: CASSLGEAPDTQYF; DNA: TGTGCCAGTAGTTTGGGGGAGGCCCCAGATACGCAGTATTTT
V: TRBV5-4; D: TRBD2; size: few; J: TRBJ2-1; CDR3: CASTIAGGALEQFF; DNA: TGTGCCAGCACAATAGCGGGAGGGGCATTGGAGCAGTTCTTC
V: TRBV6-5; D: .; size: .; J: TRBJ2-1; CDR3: CASSTTISMNEQFF; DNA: TGTGCCAGCAGTACCACGATTAGCATGAATGAGCAGTTCTTC
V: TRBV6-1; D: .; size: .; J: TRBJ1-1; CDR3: CASSEDRQWTEAFF; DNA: TGTGCCAGCAGTGAAGACAGGCAGTGGACTGAAGCTTTCTTT
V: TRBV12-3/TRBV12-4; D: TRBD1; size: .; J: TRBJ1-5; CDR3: CASSNGQGIGYNQPQHF; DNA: TGTGCCAGCAGCAATGGACAGGGGATTGGGTACAATCAGCCCCAGCATTTT
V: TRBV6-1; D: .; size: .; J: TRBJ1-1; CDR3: CASRARGTSEAFF; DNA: TGTGCCAGCAGAGCGAGAGGGACTTCTGAAGCTTTCTTT
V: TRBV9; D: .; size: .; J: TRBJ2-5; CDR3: CASSVDPGRETQYF; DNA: TGTGCCAGCAGCGTAGATCCGGGGCGAGAGACCCAGTACTTC
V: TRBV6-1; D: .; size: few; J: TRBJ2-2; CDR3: CASSLPTARELFF; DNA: TGTGCCAGCAGTCTTCCGACAGCCCGGGAGCTGTTTTTT
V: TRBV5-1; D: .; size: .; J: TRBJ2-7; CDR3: CASSGGLTYEQYF; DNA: TGCGCCAGCAGCGGGGGACTTACCTACGAGCAGTACTTC
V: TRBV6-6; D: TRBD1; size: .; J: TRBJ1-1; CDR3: CASRPTGSNTEAFF; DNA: TGTGCCAGCAGACCGACAGGGTCGAACACTGAAGCTTTCTTT
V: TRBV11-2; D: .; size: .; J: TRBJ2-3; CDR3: CASGGDSSTDTQYF; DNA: TGTGCCAGCGGCGGAGACAGCAGCACAGATACGCAGTATTTT
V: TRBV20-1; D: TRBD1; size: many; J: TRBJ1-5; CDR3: CSARAGTGTNQPQHF; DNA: TGCAGTGCTAGAGCCGGGACAGGGACCAATCAGCCCCAGCATTTT